This T cell receptor (beta chain) appears in the sequencing data of a study of memory CD4+ T cells and cytomegalovirus serostatus. The data were produced by immunoSEQ multiplex PCR, yet TCRdb's version contains in-frame clones alone and is incomplete. The data contain 40,000 to 50,000 clones, less than 85% of them singletons. Single viable CD3+CD4+CD8-CD45RO+ cells were sorted as the memory CD4+ T cells. V lost 5 bases, J lost 4 bases, and 20 bases lay in between. Germline CDR1 is KGHSH and CDR2 is LQKENI. The CDR3 consists of 16 residues. Sample: memory CD4+ T cells from blood. This sequence joins TRBV18 and TRBJ1-2, with TRBD1 as a possible D gene (6 bases). The receptor was isolated from an adult in good health and CMV-seronegative. The CDR3 spells CASSGTRLVSGYGYTF. In DNA, the CDR3 is TGTGCCAGCTCAGGGACAAGGCTTGTAAGCGGCTATGGCTACACCTTC.